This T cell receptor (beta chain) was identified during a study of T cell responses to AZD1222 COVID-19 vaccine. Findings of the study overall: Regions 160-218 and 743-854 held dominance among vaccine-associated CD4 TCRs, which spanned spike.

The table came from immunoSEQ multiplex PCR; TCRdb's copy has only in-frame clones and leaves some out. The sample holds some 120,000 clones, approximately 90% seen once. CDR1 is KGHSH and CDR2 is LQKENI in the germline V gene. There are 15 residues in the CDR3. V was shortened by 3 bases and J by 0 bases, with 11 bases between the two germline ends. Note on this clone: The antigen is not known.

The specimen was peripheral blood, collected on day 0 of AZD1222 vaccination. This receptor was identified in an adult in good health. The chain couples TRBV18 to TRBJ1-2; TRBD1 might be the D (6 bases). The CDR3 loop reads CASSPWTESNYGYTF. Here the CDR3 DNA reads TGTGCCAGCTCACCCTGGACAGAATCTAACTATGGCTACACCTTC.